This T cell receptor beta chain was found in a study of T cell repertoires in cytomegalovirus infection. The wider study: Indicated by public TCR beta signatures were CMV infection and matching HLA type.

This clonotype has at least ten counts. Its target is not known. CDR1 is SGHTA and CDR2 is FQGNSA in the germline V gene. CDR3 length: 12 amino acids. V lost 3 bases to trimming and J lost 7 bases, with 6 bases between them. TCRdb reprocessed the reads via MiXCR and lists one record per CDR3 protein. Counted here are approximately 910,000 distinct CDR3 sequences, roughly 30% occurring once; the ten biggest clones make up 10% to 15%. Study findings and constraints: Across the ex vivo response, the dominant clonotypes were HLA-C-restricted CMV-specific TCR beta clonotypes.

This TCR came from a human donor in good health (CMV status not recorded). Some clones in this sample may be carry-over from other donors' samples. The genes are TRBV7-2 and TRBJ2-2; D is perhaps TRBD2 (5 bases). The sample here was cultured CD8+ T cells from PBMCs, taken from culture after CMV antigen stimulation. The CDR3 bases are TGTGCCAGCAGCTTCGGGGTCGGGGAGCTGTTTTTT. Protein: CASSFGVGELFF.